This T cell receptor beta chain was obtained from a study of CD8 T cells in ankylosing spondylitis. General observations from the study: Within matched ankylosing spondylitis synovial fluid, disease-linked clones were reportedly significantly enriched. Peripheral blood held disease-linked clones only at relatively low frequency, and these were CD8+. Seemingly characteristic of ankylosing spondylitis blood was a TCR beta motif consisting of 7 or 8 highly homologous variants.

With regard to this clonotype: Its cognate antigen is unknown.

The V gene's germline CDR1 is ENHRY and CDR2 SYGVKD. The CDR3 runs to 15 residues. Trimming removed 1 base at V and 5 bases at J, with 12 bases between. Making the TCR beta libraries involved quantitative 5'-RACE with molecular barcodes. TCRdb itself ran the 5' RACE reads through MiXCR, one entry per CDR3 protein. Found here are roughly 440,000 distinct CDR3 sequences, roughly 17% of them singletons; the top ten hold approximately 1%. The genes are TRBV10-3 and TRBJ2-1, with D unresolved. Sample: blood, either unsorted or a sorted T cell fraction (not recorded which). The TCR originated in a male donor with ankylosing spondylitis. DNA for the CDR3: TGTGCCATCAGTGAGTGGGGTGGCCAGAACAATGAGCAGTTCTTC. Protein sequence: CAISEWGGQNNEQFF.